A selection of T cell receptor beta chains follows, all from one sample in a study of T cell responses to AZD1222 COVID-19 vaccine. Measured with immunoSEQ multiplex PCR; TCRdb has only the in-frame clones, and not every one. Among about 100,000 clones listed, about 88% were seen once. The source was peripheral blood, collected on day 0 of AZD1222 vaccination. The receptors were gathered from an adult in good health. The CDR3 runs from the conserved cysteine through the conserved F or W. A D gene is named only where the DNA matches it firmly. Clone size is not always given. Where it is, it says once, few, many or a class for expanded clones.

j_gene	d_gene	len	abundance	v_gene	CDR3aa	CDR3nt
TRBJ1-2	NA	14	NA	TRBV7-7	CASSCPDRLHGYTF	TGTGCTAGCAGCTGCCCGGACAGATTACATGGCTACACCTTC
TRBJ2-7	TRBD1	14	NA	TRBV4-1	CASSHGQGGYEQYF	TGCGCCAGCAGCCACGGACAGGGGGGTTACGAGCAGTACTTC
TRBJ2-3	NA	18	NA	TRBV4-2	CASSQGVSGNRGTDTQYF	TGTGCCAGCAGCCAAGGTGTATCGGGGAATCGGGGCACAGATACGCAGTATTTT
TRBJ1-1	NA	13	NA	TRBV12-5	CASGRGTAPTAFF	TGTGCTAGTGGACGAGGGACCGCGCCCACGGCTTTCTTT
TRBJ2-7	TRBD2	15	NA	TRBV4-2	CASSQGSGRIYEQYF	TGTGCCAGCAGCCAAGGAAGCGGGAGAATTTACGAGCAGTACTTC
TRBJ2-6	NA	15	NA	TRBV4-3	CASSRDWSGANVLTF	TGCGCCAGCAGCCGGGATTGGTCTGGGGCCAACGTCCTGACTTTC
TRBJ2-1	NA	15	NA	TRBV5-1	CASSLASATYNEQFF	TGCGCCAGCAGCTTGGCGTCAGCCACCTACAATGAGCAGTTCTTC
TRBJ1-5	NA	14	NA	TRBV19	CASSIVDSNQPQHF	TGTGCCAGTAGTATAGTAGATAGCAATCAGCCCCAGCATTTT
TRBJ1-3	NA	13	NA	TRBV6-5	CASTEGAGNTIYF	TGTGCCAGCACCGAGGGGGCTGGAAACACCATATATTTT
TRBJ2-2	TRBD2	13	once	TRBV29-1	CSVGSSGTGELFF	TGCAGCGTTGGTTCTAGCGGCACCGGGGAGCTGTTTTTT
TRBJ1-2	TRBD1	11	once	TRBV19	CAITGGDGYTF	TGTGCCATTACAGGGGGCGATGGCTACACCTTC
TRBJ2-7	NA	15	NA	TRBV11-2	CASSSGGTPLGEQYF	TGTGCCAGCAGCTCCGGCGGGACTCCTTTAGGAGAGCAGTACTTC
TRBJ1-1	TRBD1	15	NA	TRBV7-8	CASSRDRGRGTEAFF	TGTGCCAGCAGCCGCGACAGGGGGCGAGGCACTGAAGCTTTCTTT
TRBJ1-2	NA	13	NA	TRBV18	CASSPSVERARTF	TGTGCCAGCTCACCATCCGTGGAGAGGGCGCGGACCTTC
TRBJ1-3	NA	15	few	TRBV6-6	CASSYDLSSGNTIYF	TGTGCCAGCAGTTACGACCTAAGCTCTGGAAACACCATATATTTT
TRBJ1-2	NA	13	NA	TRBV7-2	CASSFSQADGYTF	TGTGCCAGCAGCTTCAGTCAGGCGGATGGCTACACCTTC
TRBJ1-2	NA	17	NA	TRBV14	CASSQGVTQGDNYGYTF	TGTGCCAGCAGCCAAGGAGTGACGCAAGGGGATAACTATGGCTACACCTTC